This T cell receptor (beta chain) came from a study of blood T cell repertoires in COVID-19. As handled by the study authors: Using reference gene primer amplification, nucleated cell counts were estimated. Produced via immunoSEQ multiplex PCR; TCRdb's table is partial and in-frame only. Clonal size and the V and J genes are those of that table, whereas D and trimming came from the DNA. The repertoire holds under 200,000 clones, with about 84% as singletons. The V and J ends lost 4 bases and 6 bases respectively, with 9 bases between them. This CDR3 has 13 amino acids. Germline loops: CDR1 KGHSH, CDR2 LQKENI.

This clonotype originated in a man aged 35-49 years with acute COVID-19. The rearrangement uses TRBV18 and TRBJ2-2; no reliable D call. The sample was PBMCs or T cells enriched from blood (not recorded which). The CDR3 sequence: CASSLLVPGELFF. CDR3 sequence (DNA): TGTGCCAGCTCACTCCTAGTTCCCGGGGAGCTGTTTTTT.